These 9 T cell receptor beta chains came from one sample sequenced in a study of spatial heterogeneity in lung cancer. Indicated time point: sample taken at primary tumor resection. Unsorted whole RNA samples from tumor, nontumor lung or frozen PBMC were sequenced. MiXCR, applied by TCRdb to the 5' RACE reads, yields one record per CDR3 protein. This sample has 9,500 to 14,000 distinct CDR3 sequences, with roughly 3.5% found just once. The source material was PBMCs, sampled at surgery. These receptors all come from a female donor with early-stage non-small cell lung cancer.

This clonotype was seen at least ten times. For a library built for alpha chains, this beta chain is a stray read; little rests on its size. The V call is TRBV5-6, the J call TRBJ2-1, with 9 nucleotides matching TRBD2. In germline, CDR1 is SGHDT, CDR2 YYEEEE. The CDR3 is 17 amino acids. Trimming at V came to 0 bases and at J to 4 bases, leaving 8 bases not matched to a gene. CDR3 coding DNA: TGTGCCAGCAGCTTGGGCTGGGGGACTAGCAGTTACAATGAGCAGTTCTTC. Translating it yields CASSLGWGTSSYNEQFF.

Comments on this clonotype: A library prepared for alpha chains yielded this beta chain as an off-target read; its size is of little meaning. The rearrangement joins TRBV29-1 to TRBJ1-2; the D is unclear. V dropped 5 bases and J dropped 0 bases, with 7 bases sitting between them. The CDR3 consists of 12 residues. CDR1 is SQVTM and CDR2 is ANQGSEA in the germline V gene. The CDR3 nucleotides read TGCAGCGTTAGGCGTTCTAACTATGGCTACACCTTC. Translation gives CSVRRSNYGYTF. The whole variable domain, filled in from reference TRBV29-1 and TRBJ1-2, reads SAVISQKPSRDICQRGTSLTIQCQVDSQVTMMFWYRQQPGQSLTLIATANQGSEATYESGFVIDKFPISRPNLTFSTLTVSNMSPEDSSIYLCSVRRSNYGYTFGSGTRLTVV.

Ten or more counts support this clonotype. Because this beta chain is a stray read in a library intended to capture alpha chains, its abundance should not be given much weight. The chain couples TRBV5-1 to TRBJ2-7, with D possibly matching TRBD1 (5 bases). Trimming cost V 4 bases and J 2 bases, with 13 bases left between them. This CDR3 region has 14 residues. From germline, CDR1 is SGHRS and CDR2 YFSETQ. CDR3 coding DNA: TGCGCCAGCAGCAGTGACAGTCATACCTACGAGCAGTACTTC. It specifies CASSSDSHTYEQYF.

This clonotype has at least ten counts. Found in a library prepared for alpha chains, this beta chain is an off-target read, and its abundance has little meaning. The V gene is TRBV11-3, the J gene TRBJ2-1; no clear D gene. In germline, CDR1 is SGHNT, CDR2 YENEEA. V was shortened by 8 bases and J by 8 bases, with 16 bases between the two germline ends. CDR3 length equals 13 residues. CDR3 bases: TGTGCCAGCCTTAGCAGCTTCCAGGATGAGCAGTTCTTC. Encoded protein: CASLSSFQDEQFF.

This clonotype was seen repeatedly, ten times or more. This beta chain came through as a stray read in a library set up for alpha chains, and its size says little. This CDR3 is CASSLLTGGEAHGYTF. DNA for the CDR3: TGTGCCAGCAGCTTGCTAACCGGAGGGGAAGCACATGGCTACACCTTC. V and J are TRBV5-5 and TRBJ1-2, with D perhaps TRBD1 (5 bases). The germline V and J ends were trimmed by 1 base and 6 bases, with 19 bases remaining between them. The CDR3 is 16 amino acids. Germline V gives CDR1 SGHKS, CDR2 YYEKEE (reference sequence).

This clonotype appeared many times. Within a library made for alpha chains, this beta chain is off target, and its count is uninformative. The chain recombines TRBV7-2 with TRBJ2-7, with D uncertain. Germline CDR1 reads SGHTA; CDR2 reads FQGNSA. V dropped 2 bases and J dropped 5 bases, with 7 bases sitting between them. The CDR3 spans 12 residues. CDR3 nucleotide sequence: TGTGCCAGCAGCTTAAACTTGGACGAGCAGTACTTC. Its protein product is CASSLNLDEQYF.

At least ten counts were recorded for this clonotype. A library prepared for alpha chains yielded this beta chain as an off-target read; its size is of little meaning. The V and J genes are TRBV5-6 and TRBJ1-1; D remains unclear. Trimming pared 1 base from V and 1 base from J, leaving 2 bases between. Germline V CDR1 and CDR2: SGHDT, YYEEEE. This CDR3 region has 12 residues. The CDR3 nucleotides read TGTGCCAGCAGCTTGCCGAACACTGAAGCTTTCTTT. Its translation is CASSLPNTEAFF. Complete variable domain (other parts from reference TRBV5-6 and TRBJ1-1): DAGVTQSPTHLIKTRGQQVTLRCSPKSGHDTVSWYQQALGQGPQFIFQYYEEEERQRGNFPDRFSGHQFPNYSSELNVNALLLGDSALYLCASSLPNTEAFFGQGTRLTVV.

This clonotype came up a few times. Since it is a stray read in a library aimed at alpha chains, this beta chain has a size that is not meaningful. The chain is built from TRBV28 and TRBJ1-2; the D gene is possibly TRBD1 (6 bases). Trimming removed 6 bases at V and 1 base at J, with 15 bases between. The germline V gene encodes CDR1 MDHEN and CDR2 SYDVKM. The CDR3 length is 15 residues. CDR3 residues: CASSPRDTYNYGYTF. The CDR3 coding sequence is TGTGCCAGCAGCCCCCGGGACACCTATAACTATGGCTACACCTTC.

This clonotype was seen many times. At one of its ends the junction is not consistent with the germline gene, which may arise from a read error. This beta chain appears as a stray read in a library generated for alpha chains; its size is not informative. This sequence joins TRBV7-6 and TRBJ2-5, with a weak D call TRBD1 (7 bases). The CDR3 is 16 amino acids. CDR1 and CDR2 from the germline V gene are SGHVS and FNYEAQ. The CDR3 nucleotides are TGTGCCAGCGGCTTAGAATCCAGGGGGGTTCAAGAGACCCAGTACTTC. Translating gives CASGLESRGVQETQYF.